This section outlines one T cell receptor (beta chain) sequence together with its context. This clone was counted a single time. The antigen it binds to is not known. The sample holds no much larger clone one base away, and base qualities are not on file. The intended sense of this specimen's time point label: baseline before first vaccination. The vaccinee samples were drawn from two UK trials, COV001 and COV002, one of which was a single-blind randomized controlled phase 2/3 trial testing AZD1222 (ChAdOx1 nCoV-19) in healthy adults. For TCRbeta chain sequencing, PBMC samples from trial participants were taken at day 0 and at day 28 after the second dose. The CDR3 regions of human TCRbeta chains were analyzed by immunosequencing. In the paper's pipeline: TCRs in the repertoires were compared against a reference library of SARS-CoV-2-specific TCRs that had been generated with the MIRA antigen-specificity platform. Breadth was defined as the fraction of unique TCRs that were SARS-CoV-2-associated. Depth was defined as the fraction of total T cells that were SARS-CoV-2-associated. Using the MIRA data, each spike-specific TCR was mapped to the spike region that the TCR reacts to and placed in a CD4 or CD8 class. Log10-transformed breadth and depth values were compared by one-way ANOVA with Sidak's multiple comparisons tests. In TCRdb, the immuneACCESS table is reduced to in-frame sequences with V and J assigned. These tables do not hold every clone; where another copy was compared, an unresolved V gene accounts for under half, and the others remain unexplained. From that table come the V and J calls and clone size; the DNA was used to work out D and trimming. For this sample the table gives over 100,000 clones, of which 89% were detected only once. The ten biggest clones cover 6.3% of the sample.

CDR1 SGDLS and CDR2 YYNGEE were looked up in the germline V gene. Unmatched junction bases come to 8, with V trimmed by 4 bases and J by 7 bases. Including the terminal cysteine and phenylalanine, the CDR3 comprises 16 residues. Only the CDR3 DNA is retained, 48 bases long and in frame from the first base. The sample originates from a study of T cell responses to AZD1222 COVID-19 vaccine (dated by TCRdb to the early 2020s). Some background on the complete study: AZD1222 recipients whose second dose came at about 4 weeks and those whose second dose came at about 12 weeks were combined into one group, since spike-specific TCR depth and breadth did not differ between the two schedules. Trial participants were enrolled into age subgroups of 18-55, 56-69 and 70-plus years, which contained 148, 28 and 57 TCR-sequenced participants, respectively. TCR sequencing was performed for 230 to 250 trial participants, of whom 200 to 210 were given two doses of AZD1222 and around 25 were given two doses of MenACWY control vaccine. Findings and caveats that apply to the study as a whole: After two AZD1222 doses, both the breadth and the depth of spike-specific TCRs were significantly higher than at day 0 and than in MenACWY recipients. Conclusions about previously exposed vaccinees are limited because only five to seven AZD1222 recipients were SARS-CoV-2 seropositive at baseline. Most participants were white British and females outnumbered males, and the authors suggested that clonal diversity may have been underestimated. The 56-69-year group was small, and its depth increase did not reach significance, likely because of low power. No day 14 peak-response samples were available, so repertoires were characterized only after the peak T cell response. The vaccine-associated CD4 TCRs covered the entire spike protein, and the dominant responses fell in regions 160-218 and 743-854. Reportedly, close to half of the unique spike-specific TCRs recognized epitopes lying outside the regions that are mutated in the B.1.351 and B.1.1.7 variants.

Material: peripheral blood, obtained on day 0 of AZD1222 vaccination. The receptor was isolated from an adult in good health. Recombination connected TRBV9 to TRBJ1-6, and 10 junction bases match TRBD1. CDR3 region: CASSNRQGAENSPLHF. The DNA sequence reads TGTGCCAGCAGCAACCGACAGGGGGCGGAGAATTCACCCCTCCACTTT. This CDR3, with the reference TRBV9 and TRBJ1-6 proteins standing in past its ends, gives the full variable domain DSGVTQTPKHLITATGQRVTLRCSPRSGDLSVYWYQQSLDQGLQFLIQYYNGEERAKGNILERFSAQQFPDLHSELNLSSLELGDSALYFCASSNRQGAENSPLHFGNGTRLTVT.